This T cell receptor beta chain is from a study of blood T cell repertoires in COVID-19. Study details: COVID-19 samples collected from the United States, Italy and Spain covered acute and convalescent phases. Sources were T cells, B-cell-depleted T cells, or PBMCs; the material itself was cDNA or gDNA.

Authors' analysis steps: Counts of nucleated cells, estimated from reference gene primer amplification, were obtained. TCRdb's copy holds only in-frame clones and misses some; the assay was immunoSEQ multiplex PCR. The V and J calls and clone size are taken from that table; D and trimming were inferred from the DNA. In the table there are some 110,000 clones, approximately 88% of which are singletons. The CDR3 has 16 amino acids. The ends were cut back, 3 bases at V and 2 bases at J, with 11 bases in the middle. The germline CDR1 and CDR2 sequences are LNHDA and SQIVND (reference sequence). This sequence was found in a woman in her 70s with acute or convalescent COVID-19. This chain connects TRBV19 to TRBJ2-6, with D unresolved. The sample taken for sequencing was peripheral blood. DNA of the CDR3: TGTGCCAGTAGTATGGAGCGTCCCCCTGGGGCCAACGTCCTGACTTTC. Its protein product is CASSMERPPGANVLTF.